The 22 T cell receptor beta chains below all came from one sample that was sequenced in a study of post-analysis software for immune sequencing data. Unique molecular identifiers were present in the TCR beta cDNA libraries. TCRdb fed the PCR reads into MiXCR, producing one record per CDR3 protein. The table includes fewer than 850,000 distinct CDR3 sequences, 25% to 30% detected once. Study conclusions and caveats: TRBV5-6, TRBV5-1 and TRBV20-1 were among roughly 5 TRBV segments more frequent in patients than controls.

No cognate antigen is known for these TCRs. The sequenced material came from blood. Receptors originate from a girl aged 5-17 years with multiple sclerosis.

The chain carries TRBV3-1 and TRBJ2-7; 10 nucleotides align to TRBD2. Germline CDR1 is LGHDT and CDR2 is YNNKEL (reference sequence). V shed 2 bases, J shed 2 bases, and the junction held 6 bases outside the gene matches. This CDR3 contains 16 residues. The CDR3 region is CASSQQSGRAPYEQYF. In DNA form, the CDR3 reads TGTGCCAGCAGCCAACAAAGCGGGAGGGCCCCCTACGAGCAGTACTTC.

This clonotype has more than one count but fewer than ten. CDR3 region: CASRSLGLQEGFSSYTF. CDR3 sequence (DNA): TGTGCCAGCAGGAGTTTGGGGCTCCAAGAAGGTTTTTCGAGCTACACCTTC. The chain joins TRBV27 to TRBJ1-2; maybe TRBD1 (5 bases). The CDR3 runs to 17 residues. The germline V gene has CDR1 MNHEY and CDR2 SMNVEV (reference sequence). V was clipped by 6 bases and J by 9 bases, with 29 bases between them.

The chain combines TRBV27 with TRBJ2-2, with 12 bases lining up with TRBD1. The ends lost 10 bases at V and 6 bases at J; junction bases unmatched: 3. The CDR3 runs 13 residues. Per germline, CDR1 MNHEY and CDR2 SMNVEV (reference sequence). The CDR3: CATGDRGPGELFF. The CDR3 DNA reads TGTGCCACCGGGGACAGGGGGCCCGGGGAGCTGTTTTTT.

This clonotype was seen more than once but under ten times. The chain employs TRBV18 and TRBJ2-5; D uncertain. Germline V gene lookup returns CDR1 KGHSH and CDR2 LQKENI. V lost 2 bases and J lost 2, with 6 bases in between. This CDR3 comprises 13 residues. The CDR3 sequence: CASSPAVQETQYF. The CDR3, as DNA: TGTGCCAGCTCACCAGCAGTACAAGAGACCCAGTACTTC.

V and J are TRBV7-2 and TRBJ1-1; TRBD1 aligns across 8 bases. CDR3 size: 17 residues. J gave up 4 bases and V 5 bases, and 15 bases lay outside the gene matches. CDR1 and CDR2 from the germline V gene are SGHTA and FQGNSA. The CDR3 protein is CASSRTGGFIVSTEAFF. The CDR3 nucleotides read TGTGCCAGCAGCCGCACAGGGGGTTTTATAGTTTCCACTGAAGCTTTCTTT.

The gene calls are TRBV12-5 and TRBJ2-1, with TRBD2 matching 16 bases. CDR3 length: 16 residues. The germline gives CDR1 LGHNT, CDR2 FRNRAP. Germline trimming cut 4 bases from V and 8 bases from J; bases unmatched to any gene: 5. CDR3 amino acids: CASGWGTSGRADEQFF. CDR3 nucleotides: TGTGCTAGTGGTTGGGGGACTAGCGGGAGGGCCGATGAGCAGTTCTTC.

This chain uses TRBV25-1 with TRBJ1-2, with no clear D. The CDR3 sequence is 14 residues long. Germline lookup yields CDR1 MGHDK and CDR2 SYGVNS. V was clipped by 1 base and J by 4 bases, with 10 bases between them. The CDR3 DNA follows: TGTGCCAGCAGTGAATCCCCAGTCTCCTATGGCTACACCTTC. Its translation: CASSESPVSYGYTF.

The rearrangement links TRBV4-1 to TRBJ1-5; unclear D gene. The V gene lost 0 bases and the J gene lost 7 bases, with 7 bases spanning the gap. The CDR3 consists of 13 residues. Germline CDR1 and CDR2: MGHRA and YSYEKL. The CDR3 loop is CASSQDHVQPQHF. The CDR3 nucleotides read TGCGCCAGCAGCCAAGATCACGTCCAGCCCCAGCATTTT.

This clonotype was picked up a small number of times. CDR3: CASSLGPANSYEQYF. CDR3 nucleotide sequence: TGTGCCAGCAGCTTAGGTCCCGCCAACTCCTACGAGCAGTACTTC. The chain uses TRBV7-2 and TRBJ2-7; D not resolved. V lost 1 base and J 0 bases, leaving 10 bases between the germline ends. The germline V gene has CDR1 SGHTA and CDR2 FQGNSA. CDR3 length: 15 residues.

The chain has TRBV12-3 or TRBV12-4 and TRBJ2-7; 8 bases fit TRBD1. CDR3 length: 16 residues. Trimming removed 2 bases from V and 6 bases from J; junction bases left unmatched: 12. The CDR3 spells CASSLWQRTGGSEQYF. CDR3 in DNA: TGTGCCAGCAGTTTATGGCAAAGAACAGGGGGGTCCGAGCAGTACTTC.

Notes on this clonotype: Since the CDR3 does not end with the conserved phenylalanine or tryptophan, this likely comes from a read error. The chain carries TRBV7-9 and TRBJ2-1; the D gene is possibly TRBD2 (6 bases). Germline V gives CDR1 SEHNR, CDR2 FQNEAQ (reference sequence). Between the trimmed V and J ends, which lost 8 bases and 6 bases, there was a span of 17 bases. The CDR3 sequence is 14 residues long. CDR3 nucleotide sequence: TGTGCCAGCCTGCCTAGCGTCAGTCGCAATGAGCAGTTCTTA. This codes for CASLPSVSRNEQFL.

The J gene is TRBJ2-3, the V gene TRBV3-1; D possibly corresponds to TRBD1 (5 bases). CDR1 is LGHDT and CDR2 is YNNKEL in the germline V gene (reference sequence). The V gene lost 5 bases and the J gene lost 4 bases, with 19 bases spanning the gap. CDR3 length equals 16 residues. This CDR3 is CASSKGDRRFADTQYF. DNA for the CDR3: TGTGCCAGCAGCAAAGGGGATCGAAGGTTTGCAGATACGCAGTATTTT.

This clonotype appeared many times. The CDR3 coding sequence is TGCGCCAGCAGCCAAGGCCGGGCGTTCGATGAGCAGTTCTTC. This gives the protein CASSQGRAFDEQFF. The chain carries TRBV4-3 and TRBJ2-1; D is unclear. There are 14 residues in the CDR3. In germline, CDR1 is LGHNA, CDR2 YSLEER. Trimming stripped 1 base from V and 8 bases from J, with 12 bases between.

The chain has TRBV6-2 or TRBV6-3 and TRBJ1-2; D ambiguous. This CDR3 spans 13 amino acids. The V end lost 4 bases, the J end lost 6 bases, and 12 bases lay between the germline ends. Germline-derived CDR1 and CDR2 are MNHEY and SVGEGT. The chain's CDR3 is CASSSPAFNGYTF. The CDR3 DNA sequence: TGTGCCAGCAGTTCTCCGGCTTTCAATGGCTACACCTTC.

This clonotype has only a few counts. V is TRBV6-6 and J is TRBJ1-2, with D tentatively TRBD1 (6 bases). The length of the CDR3 is 12 residues. Germline values: CDR1 MNHNY, CDR2 SVGAGI (reference sequence). Trimming stripped 0 bases from V and 12 bases from J, with 11 bases between. For the CDR3, the DNA is TGTGCCAGCAGTTACTCGGACGGGACAAACACCTTC. It is translated as CASSYSDGTNTF.

The chain carries TRBV12-3 or TRBV12-4 and TRBJ2-1; D might be TRBD2 (6 bases). This CDR3 contains 16 residues. V was cut by 7 bases and J by 1 base, with 17 bases left in between. The CDR3 DNA is TGTGCCAGCACCTCAGTCCCGACTAGGTCCTACAATGAGCAGTTCTTC. Translation: CASTSVPTRSYNEQFF.

This clonotype was counted a few times. V usage is TRBV6-1 and J usage is TRBJ2-6, with 10 bases fitting TRBD2. Germline values: CDR1 MNHNS, CDR2 SASEGT. This CDR3 spans 19 amino acids. V dropped 2 bases and J dropped 0; count of bases not matched to a gene: 7. The DNA of the CDR3 is TGTGCCAGCAGTGAATTGCTAGCGGGGGCGCTCTCTGGGGCCAACGTCCTGACTTTC. Translation: CASSELLAGALSGANVLTF.

This clonotype was detected only a few times. The J gene is TRBJ2-5, the V gene TRBV11-2; TRBD2 is a possible D gene (6 bases). Looked up from germline, CDR1 is SGHAT and CDR2 is FQNNGV. The CDR3 is 15 residues long. Trimming removed 5 bases at V and 5 bases at J, with 18 bases between. The CDR3 here is CASSDWRDEGETQYF. The CDR3 DNA reads TGTGCCAGCAGCGATTGGCGGGATGAGGGGGAGACCCAGTACTTC.

This clonotype was detected a few times. The chain recombines TRBV19 with TRBJ2-6; a possible D gene is TRBD1 (6 bases). The CDR3 is 14 residues long. Germline CDR1 LNHDA, CDR2 SQIVND (reference sequence). The germline V and J ends were trimmed by 7 bases and 4 bases, with 11 bases remaining between them. The CDR3: CASKQGSGANVLTF. The CDR3 coding sequence is TGTGCCAGTAAGCAGGGGTCAGGGGCCAACGTCCTGACTTTC.

This clonotype was observed a handful of times. The chain recombines TRBV28 with TRBJ2-4, with a weak D call TRBD1 (5 bases). V lost 6 bases, J lost 1 base, and 13 bases lay in between. Germline values: CDR1 MDHEN, CDR2 SYDVKM. The CDR3 covers 15 residues. This CDR3 is CASSPPGPAKNIQYF. Here the CDR3 DNA reads TGTGCCAGCAGCCCACCAGGGCCGGCCAAAAACATTCAGTACTTC. The full variable domain, in which reference TRBV28 and TRBJ2-4 provide the parts outside the CDR3, is DVKVTQSSRYLVKRTGEKVFLECVQDMDHENMFWYRQDPGLGLRLIYFSYDVKMKEKGDIPEGYSVSREKKERFSLILESASTNQTSMYLCASSPPGPAKNIQYFGAGTRLSVL.

The V and J genes are TRBV29-1 and TRBJ1-2; D gene unclear. This CDR3 comprises 10 residues. V shed 2 bases and J shed 5 bases, with 3 bases lying between them. Germline assignment: CDR1 SQVTM and CDR2 ANQGSEA. The CDR3 nucleotides are TGCAGCGTTGAATTGTATGGCTACACCTTC. This sequence encodes CSVELYGYTF. Looking up the rest from reference TRBV29-1 and TRBJ1-2 gives the full variable domain: SAVISQKPSRDICQRGTSLTIQCQVDSQVTMMFWYRQQPGQSLTLIATANQGSEATYESGFVIDKFPISRPNLTFSTLTVSNMSPEDSSIYLCSVELYGYTFGSGTRLTVV.

V usage is TRBV10-3 and J usage is TRBJ1-2; 9 positions match TRBD1. The trim removed 7 bases at V and 4 bases at J, leaving 7 bases unmatched. The CDR3 is 14 amino acids. From germline, CDR1 is ENHRY and CDR2 SYGVKD. DNA for the CDR3: TGTGCCATCACCTCTACGGGACAGGGCTATGGCTACACCTTC. Its protein is CAITSTGQGYGYTF.